This T cell receptor beta chain derives from a study of Ad26.COV2.S vaccination and SARS-CoV-2 variants. As for the study in general: Once or twice, 56 days apart, Ad26.COV2.S was delivered intramuscularly.

This CDR3 is built from 16 residues. V gave up 3 bases and J gave up 0 bases; unmatched junction bases: 4. Germline V gene data show CDR1 as KGHSH and CDR2 as LQKENI. This clone was detected only once. Noted treatment: roughly 20 received Ad26.COV2.S at low or high dose, single or two shots; 5 received placebo; per-sample allocation not given. Sampling occurred on day 63 after the first vaccine or placebo injection. An Ad26 vector was used to express Wuhan-strain SARS-CoV-2 spike as the vaccine. Sequencing was performed with immunoSEQ multiplex PCR; in TCRdb, only in-frame clones are kept and a portion is missing. There are roughly 500,000 clones in the sample; roughly 89% occur only once, and 2.5% lies in the top ten.

The chain combines TRBV18 with TRBJ2-1; 8 nucleotides line up with TRBD1. The clonotype originates from a person aged 18-65 years who received the Ad26.COV2.S COVID-19 vaccine or a placebo. This material consisted of peripheral blood, taken in a trial of Ad26.COV2.S vaccine versus placebo. The CDR3: CASSPPGGISYNEQFF. Written as DNA, the CDR3 is TGTGCCAGCTCACCTCCAGGGGGCATCTCCTACAATGAGCAGTTCTTC. Full variable domain (outside the CDR3, taken from reference TRBV18 and TRBJ2-1): NAGVMQNPRHLVRRRGQEARLRCSPMKGHSHVYWYRQLPEEGLKFMVYLQKENIIDESGMPKERFSAEFPKEGPSILRIQQVVRGDSAAYFCASSPPGGISYNEQFFGPGTRLTVL.